The rows below give T cell receptor beta chains drawn from one sample of a study of neoadjuvant anti-PD-1 for oral cavity cancer. Repertoires were generated with immunoSEQ multiplex PCR, while TCRdb's copy carries only in-frame clones and drops some. This table holds about 12,000 clones, roughly 70% found once. This specimen was PBMCs, taken after nivolumab (anti-PD-1) treatment. These TCRs come from a person between 40 and 80 years old with oral cavity squamous cell carcinoma. CDR3s include the opening cysteine and the closing phenylalanine or tryptophan.

v_call,j_call,cdr3_aa
TRBV5-1,TRBJ1-1,CASSPEAGQGVAFF
TRBV5-8,TRBJ1-5,CASSWDRDQPQHF
TRBV27,TRBJ1-1,CASSWRGGTEAFF
TRBV6-6,TRBJ1-6,CASSYLAIPYNSPLHF
TRBV5-1,TRBJ1-5,CASSLAPNQPQHF
TRBV6-7,TRBJ2-7,CASNLGYEQYF
TRBV11-2,TRBJ2-5,CASSLVVEETQYF
TRBV7-9,TRBJ1-2,CASSFGDQGLNYGYTF
TRBV6-5,TRBJ2-2,CASTTDSTNTGELFF
TRBV6-4,TRBJ2-3,CASSATGTGGADTQYF
TRBV6-1,TRBJ1-1,CASRTGDTEAFF
TRBV5-4,TRBJ2-2,CASSLNWGADTGELFF
TRBV4-1,TRBJ2-3,CASSQGHWPGGHTQYF
TRBV10-1,TRBJ1-2,CASSPGQGAEGYTF
TRBV7-3,TRBJ2-3,CASSPGRAGGQGTDTQYF
TRBV7-9,TRBJ1-1,CASSLRGWLDTEAFF
TRBV7-9,TRBJ1-2,CASSSRRQGPVYGYTF
TRBV2,TRBJ1-3,CASSEGTGNSGNTIYF
TRBV29-1,TRBJ1-4,CSAGQATNEKLFF
TRBV27,TRBJ2-7,CASSSSSGKFEQYF
TRBV6-1,TRBJ2-3,CASSEGSGSTDTQYF
TRBV10-3,TRBJ2-1,CATLGQGVYNEQFF
TRBV2,TRBJ1-1,CASRTLQGYTEAFF
TRBV2,TRBJ2-7,CASRTGTSGYEQYF
TRBV2,TRBJ2-1,CASSEIPGTSGGEQFF
TRBV28,TRBJ1-2,CASSFSNLGGYTF
TRBV9,TRBJ1-1,CASSGPGTVNTEAFF
TRBV28,TRBJ1-2,CASSLQGAGYTF
TRBV5-4,TRBJ2-2,CASSQTGRGYNTGELFF
TRBV5-1,TRBJ1-1,CASRLGQENTEAFF
TRBV5-1,TRBJ1-1,CASRFDGQPNTEAFF
TRBV25-1,TRBJ2-7,CASRDGYEQYF
TRBV19,TRBJ1-5,CASSLRGQPQHF
TRBV6-4,TRBJ1-2,CASSATSLQTHFGGYTF
TRBV19,TRBJ1-6,CASSIAGYNSPLHF
TRBV2,TRBJ1-2,CASSVGNYGYTF
TRBV29-1,TRBJ1-1,CSVVRGRVTEAFF
TRBV29-1,TRBJ2-5,CSVEAGFVGIETQYF
TRBV6-5,TRBJ2-7,CASSYSIRSSYEQYF
TRBV4-2,TRBJ2-1,CASSSPGQGRDNEQFF
TRBV2,TRBJ2-3,CASSEYRADTQYF
TRBV6-5,TRBJ2-1,CASRITGVAYNEQFF
TRBV9,TRBJ1-1,CASSVGVGGQGALRSMNTEAFF
TRBV30,TRBJ2-7,CAWSVILYTGSPFSYEQYF
TRBV5-1,TRBJ2-2,CASLPGGDTGELFF
TRBV6-5,TRBJ2-7,CASSLEGGGSYEQYF
TRBV7-9,TRBJ1-1,CASSPTGPEAFF
TRBV30,TRBJ1-5,CAWSGQLLHSNQPQHF
TRBV9,TRBJ1-1,CASSLLQGASTEAFF
TRBV6-5,TRBJ2-5,CASSLAGEGETQYF
TRBV4-2,TRBJ2-5,CASSQSGRQETQYF
TRBV4-2,TRBJ1-1,CASSQQTEAFF
TRBV6-1,TRBJ2-6,CASSGTSSGANVLTF
TRBV10-3,TRBJ1-4,CAISGGSGGVEKLFF
TRBV7-9,TRBJ2-7,CASSLDRGKSYEQYF
TRBV7-2,TRBJ2-5,CASSRGPTRETQYF
TRBV10-3,TRBJ2-5,CAITYRGQETQYF